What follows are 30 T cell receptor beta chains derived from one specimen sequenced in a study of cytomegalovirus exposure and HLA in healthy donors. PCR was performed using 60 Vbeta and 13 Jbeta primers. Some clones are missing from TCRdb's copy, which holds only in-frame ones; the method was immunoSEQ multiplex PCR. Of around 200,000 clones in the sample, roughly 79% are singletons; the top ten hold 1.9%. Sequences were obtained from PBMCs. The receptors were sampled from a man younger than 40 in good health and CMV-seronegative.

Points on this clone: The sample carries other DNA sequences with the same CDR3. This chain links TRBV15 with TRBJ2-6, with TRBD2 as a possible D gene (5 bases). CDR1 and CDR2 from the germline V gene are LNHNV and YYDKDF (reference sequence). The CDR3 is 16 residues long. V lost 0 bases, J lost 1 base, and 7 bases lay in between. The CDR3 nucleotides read TGTGCCACCAGCAGAGATCGGGGATCTGGGGCCAACGTCCTGACTTTC. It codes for CATSRDRGSGANVLTF.

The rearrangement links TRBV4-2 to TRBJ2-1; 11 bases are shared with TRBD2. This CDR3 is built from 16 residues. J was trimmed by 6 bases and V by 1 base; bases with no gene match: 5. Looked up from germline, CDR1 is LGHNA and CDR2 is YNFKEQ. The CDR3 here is CASSQVASGGINEQFF. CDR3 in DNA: TGTGCCAGCAGCCAAGTGGCTAGCGGGGGGATCAATGAGCAGTTCTTC.

CDR3 coding DNA: TGTGCCAGCAGCCAGCCGGGACAGGCCTACAATGAGCAGTTCTTC. It specifies CASSQPGQAYNEQFF. V gene TRBV6-5 combines with J gene TRBJ2-1, with 8 positions matching TRBD1. The length of the CDR3 is 15 residues. Germline V CDR1 and CDR2: MNHEY, SVGAGI. Losses at the gene ends were 6 bases for V and 2 bases for J; bases not matched to a gene: 6.

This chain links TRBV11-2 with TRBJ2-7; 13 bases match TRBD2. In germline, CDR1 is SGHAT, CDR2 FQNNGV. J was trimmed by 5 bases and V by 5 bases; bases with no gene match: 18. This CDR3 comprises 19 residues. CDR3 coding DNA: TGTGCCAGCAGCCCGAGCCCCAATACTAGCGGGAGGGCCGTGAACGAGCAGTACTTC. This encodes CASSPSPNTSGRAVNEQYF.

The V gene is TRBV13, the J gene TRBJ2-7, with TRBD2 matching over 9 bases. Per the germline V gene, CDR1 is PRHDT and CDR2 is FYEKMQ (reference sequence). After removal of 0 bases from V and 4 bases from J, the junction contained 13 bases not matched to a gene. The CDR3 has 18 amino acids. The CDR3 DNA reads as TGTGCCAGCAGCTTAGGCTTTGTAGCGGGAGCCCGATCTTACGAGCAGTACTTC. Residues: CASSLGFVAGARSYEQYF.

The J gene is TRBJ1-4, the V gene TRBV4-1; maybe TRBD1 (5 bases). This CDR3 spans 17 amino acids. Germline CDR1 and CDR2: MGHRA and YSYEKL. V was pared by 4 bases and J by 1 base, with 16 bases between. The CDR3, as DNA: TGCGCCAGCAGCCCTCCGGTTCAGACAGAAACTAATGAAAAACTGTTTTTT. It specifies CASSPPVQTETNEKLFF.

CDR3: CASSFSSAEQFF. CDR3 DNA: TGTGCCAGCAGCTTCTCTAGCGCTGAGCAGTTCTTC. The genes are TRBV7-2 and TRBJ2-1; possible D gene TRBD2, 6 bases. Germline CDR1 and CDR2: SGHTA and FQGNSA. V lost 3 bases and J lost 9, with 9 bases in between. CDR3 length: 12 residues.

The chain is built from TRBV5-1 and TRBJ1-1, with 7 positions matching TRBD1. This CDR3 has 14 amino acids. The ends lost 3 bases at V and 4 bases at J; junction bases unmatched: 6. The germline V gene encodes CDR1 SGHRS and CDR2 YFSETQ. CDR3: CASSYGTVLTEAFF. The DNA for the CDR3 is TGCGCCAGCAGCTATGGGACAGTGCTCACTGAAGCTTTCTTT. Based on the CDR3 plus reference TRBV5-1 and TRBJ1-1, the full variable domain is KAGVTQTPRYLIKTRGQQVTLSCSPISGHRSVSWYQQTPGQGLQFLFEYFSETQRNKGNFPGRFSGRQFSNSRSEMNVSTLELGDSALYLCASSYGTVLTEAFFGQGTRLTVV.

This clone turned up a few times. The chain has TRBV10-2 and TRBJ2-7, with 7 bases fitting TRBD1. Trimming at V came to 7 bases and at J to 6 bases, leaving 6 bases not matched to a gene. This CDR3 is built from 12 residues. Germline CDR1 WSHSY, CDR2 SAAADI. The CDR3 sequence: CASTNRGSEQYF. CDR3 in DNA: TGCGCCAGCACCAACAGGGGTTCCGAGCAGTACTTC.

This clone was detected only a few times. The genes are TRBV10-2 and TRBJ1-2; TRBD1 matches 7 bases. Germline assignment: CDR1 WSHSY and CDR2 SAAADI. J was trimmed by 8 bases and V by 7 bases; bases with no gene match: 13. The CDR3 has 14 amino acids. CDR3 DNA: TGCGCCAGCACCATCGGACAGGTTCCGGGGGGCTACACCTTC. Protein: CASTIGQVPGGYTF.

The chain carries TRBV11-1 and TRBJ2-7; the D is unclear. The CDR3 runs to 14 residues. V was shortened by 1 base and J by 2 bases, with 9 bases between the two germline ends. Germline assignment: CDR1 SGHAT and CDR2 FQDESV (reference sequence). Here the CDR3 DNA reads TGTGCCAGCAGCTTAGGCGGTACGACCTACGAGCAGTACTTC. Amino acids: CASSLGGTTYEQYF.

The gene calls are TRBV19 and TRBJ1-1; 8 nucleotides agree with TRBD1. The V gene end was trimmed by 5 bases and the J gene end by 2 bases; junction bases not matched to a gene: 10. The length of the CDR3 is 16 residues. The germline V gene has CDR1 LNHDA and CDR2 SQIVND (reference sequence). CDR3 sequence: CASSPHLGQENTEAFF. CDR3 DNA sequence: TGTGCCAGTAGTCCGCATTTGGGACAGGAAAACACTGAAGCTTTCTTT.

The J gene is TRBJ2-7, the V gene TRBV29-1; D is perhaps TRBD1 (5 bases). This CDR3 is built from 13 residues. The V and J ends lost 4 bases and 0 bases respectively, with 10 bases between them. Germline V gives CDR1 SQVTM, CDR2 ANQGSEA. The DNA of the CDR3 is TGCAGCGTTGGGGGCTCAAGCTCCTACGAGCAGTACTTC. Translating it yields CSVGGSSSYEQYF.

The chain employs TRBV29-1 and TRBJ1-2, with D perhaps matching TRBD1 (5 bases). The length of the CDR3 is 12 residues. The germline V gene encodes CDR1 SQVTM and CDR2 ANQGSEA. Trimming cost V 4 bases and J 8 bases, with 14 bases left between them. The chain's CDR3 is CSVVGEGNGYTF. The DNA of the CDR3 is TGCAGCGTTGTAGGGGAAGGGAACGGCTACACCTTC.

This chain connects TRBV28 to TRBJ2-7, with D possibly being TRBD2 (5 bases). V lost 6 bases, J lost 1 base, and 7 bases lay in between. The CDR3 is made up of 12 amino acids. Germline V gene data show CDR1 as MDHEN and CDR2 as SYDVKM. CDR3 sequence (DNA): TGTGCCAGCAGGACGGGGTCCTACGAGCAGTACTTC. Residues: CASRTGSYEQYF.

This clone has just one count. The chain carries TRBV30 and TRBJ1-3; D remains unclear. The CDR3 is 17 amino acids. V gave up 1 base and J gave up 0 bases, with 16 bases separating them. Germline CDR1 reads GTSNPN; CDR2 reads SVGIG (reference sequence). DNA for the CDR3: TGTGCCTGGAGTGCCGGGGATGCGGGATACTCTGGAAACACCATATATTTT. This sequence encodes CAWSAGDAGYSGNTIYF.

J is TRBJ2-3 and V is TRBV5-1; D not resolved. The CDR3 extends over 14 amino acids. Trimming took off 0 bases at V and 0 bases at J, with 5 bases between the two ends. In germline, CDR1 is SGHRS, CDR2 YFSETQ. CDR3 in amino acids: CASSLGQSTDTQYF. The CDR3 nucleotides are TGCGCCAGCAGCTTGGGGCAAAGCACAGATACGCAGTATTTT.

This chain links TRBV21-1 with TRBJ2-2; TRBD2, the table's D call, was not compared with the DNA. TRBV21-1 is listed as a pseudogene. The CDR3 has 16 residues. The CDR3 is CASSNKTSANTGELFF. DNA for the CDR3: TGTGCCAGCAGCAACAAGACTAGCGCGAACACCGGGGAGCTGTTTTTT.

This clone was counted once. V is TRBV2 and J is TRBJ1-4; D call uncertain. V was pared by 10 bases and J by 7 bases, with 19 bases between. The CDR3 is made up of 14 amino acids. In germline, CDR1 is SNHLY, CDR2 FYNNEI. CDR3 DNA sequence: TGTGCCACCGTTCCAAGCGGGATTGCTGAAAAACTGTTTTTT. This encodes CATVPSGIAEKLFF. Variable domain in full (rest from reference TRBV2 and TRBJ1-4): EPEVTQTPSHQVTQMGQEVILRCVPISNHLYFYWYRQILGQKVEFLVSFYNNEISEKSEIFDDQFSVERPDGSNFTLKIRSTKLEDSAMYFCATVPSGIAEKLFFGSGTQLSVL.

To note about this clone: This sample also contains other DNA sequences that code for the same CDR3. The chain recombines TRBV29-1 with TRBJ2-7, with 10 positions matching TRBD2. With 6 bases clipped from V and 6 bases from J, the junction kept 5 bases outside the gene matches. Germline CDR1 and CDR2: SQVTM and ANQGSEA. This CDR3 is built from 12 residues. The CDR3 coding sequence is TGCAGCGTCCGGACTAGCGGAACCGAGCAGTACTTC. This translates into CSVRTSGTEQYF.

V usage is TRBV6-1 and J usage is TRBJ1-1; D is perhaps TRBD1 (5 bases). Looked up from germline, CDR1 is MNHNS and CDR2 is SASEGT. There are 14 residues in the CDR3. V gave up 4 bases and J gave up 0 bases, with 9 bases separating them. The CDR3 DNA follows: TGTGCCAGCAGTGCCCGACAGCTGAACACTGAAGCTTTCTTT. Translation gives CASSARQLNTEAFF.

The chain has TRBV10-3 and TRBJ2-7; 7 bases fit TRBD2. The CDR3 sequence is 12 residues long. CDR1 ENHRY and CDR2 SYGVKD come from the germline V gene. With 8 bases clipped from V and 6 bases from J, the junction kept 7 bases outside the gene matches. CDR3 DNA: TGTGCCATCTCTCAGAAGCGGGGCGAGCAGTACTTC. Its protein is CAISQKRGEQYF.

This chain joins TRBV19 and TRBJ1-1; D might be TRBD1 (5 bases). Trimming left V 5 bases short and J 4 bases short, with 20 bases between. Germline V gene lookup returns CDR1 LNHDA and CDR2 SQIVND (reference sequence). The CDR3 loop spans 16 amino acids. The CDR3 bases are TGTGCCAGTAGTCCAAGGGGCAGGGATAGGAGCACTGAAGCTTTCTTT. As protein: CASSPRGRDRSTEAFF.

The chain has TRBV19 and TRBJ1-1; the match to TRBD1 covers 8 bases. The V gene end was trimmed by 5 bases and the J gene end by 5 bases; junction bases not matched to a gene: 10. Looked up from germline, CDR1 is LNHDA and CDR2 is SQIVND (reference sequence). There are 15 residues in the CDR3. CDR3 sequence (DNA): TGTGCCAGTAGTTCCCGGGACAGGTCTATAACTGAAGCTTTCTTT. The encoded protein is CASSSRDRSITEAFF. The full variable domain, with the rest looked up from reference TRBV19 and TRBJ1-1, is DGGITQSPKYLFRKEGQNVTLSCEQNLNHDAMYWYRQDPGQGLRLIYYSQIVNDFQKGDIAEGYSVSREKKESFPLTVTSAQKNPTAFYLCASSSRDRSITEAFFGQGTRLTVV.

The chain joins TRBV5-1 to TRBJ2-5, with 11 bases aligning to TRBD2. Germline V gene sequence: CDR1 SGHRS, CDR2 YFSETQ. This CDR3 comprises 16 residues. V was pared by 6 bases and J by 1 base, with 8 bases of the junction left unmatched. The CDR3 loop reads CASTLTSGTSQETQYF. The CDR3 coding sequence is TGCGCCAGCACCCTGACTAGCGGGACGTCCCAAGAGACCCAGTACTTC.

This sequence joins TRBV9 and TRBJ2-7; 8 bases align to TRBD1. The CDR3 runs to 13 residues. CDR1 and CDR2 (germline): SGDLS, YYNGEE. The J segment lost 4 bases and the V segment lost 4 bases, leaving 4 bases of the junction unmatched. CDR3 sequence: CASSFTGGYEQYF. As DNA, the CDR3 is TGTGCCAGCAGCTTCACAGGGGGGTACGAGCAGTACTTC.

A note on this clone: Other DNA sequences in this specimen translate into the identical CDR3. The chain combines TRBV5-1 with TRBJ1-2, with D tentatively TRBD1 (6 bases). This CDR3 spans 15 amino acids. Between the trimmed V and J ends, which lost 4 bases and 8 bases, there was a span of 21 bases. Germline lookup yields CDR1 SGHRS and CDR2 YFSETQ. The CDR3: CASSHGQFGGYGYTF. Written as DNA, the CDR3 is TGCGCCAGCAGCCATGGACAGTTTGGGGGCTACGGCTACACCTTC.

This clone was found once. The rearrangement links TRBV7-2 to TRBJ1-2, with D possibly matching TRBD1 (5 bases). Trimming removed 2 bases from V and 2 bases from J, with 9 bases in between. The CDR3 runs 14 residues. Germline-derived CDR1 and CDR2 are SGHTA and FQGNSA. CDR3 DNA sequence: TGTGCCAGCAGCTTATTGGGGCCCAACTATGGCTACACCTTC. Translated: CASSLLGPNYGYTF.

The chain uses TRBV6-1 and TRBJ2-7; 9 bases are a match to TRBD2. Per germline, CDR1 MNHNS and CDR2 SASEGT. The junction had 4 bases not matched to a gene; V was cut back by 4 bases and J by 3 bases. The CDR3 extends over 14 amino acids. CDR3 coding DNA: TGTGCCAGCAGTGTAGCGGGGGCTATCTACGAGCAGTACTTC. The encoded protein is CASSVAGAIYEQYF.

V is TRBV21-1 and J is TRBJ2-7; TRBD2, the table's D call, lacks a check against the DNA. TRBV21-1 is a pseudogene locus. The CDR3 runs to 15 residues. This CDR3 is CASSPGTSEPYEQYF. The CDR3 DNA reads TGTGCCAGCAGTCCCGGGACTAGCGAACCATACGAGCAGTACTTC.